The present entry profiles one T cell receptor (beta chain) with its context. Trimming removed 2 bases at V and 4 bases at J, with 8 bases between. Germline V lookup: CDR1 ENHRY, CDR2 SYGVKD. This CDR3 has 13 residues. This entry belongs to a study of blood T cell repertoires in COVID-19. Assay used: immunoSEQ multiplex PCR; TCRdb lists only in-frame clones, some missing. The sample lists over 150,000 clones, 85% occurring once. The sequenced sample consisted of peripheral blood. The V call is TRBV10-3, the J call TRBJ1-2; unclear D gene. The source is a woman aged 60-75 years with COVID-19, enrolled during active disease. CDR3 protein: CAISEQIRYGYTF. Written as DNA, the CDR3 is TGTGCCATCAGTGAGCAGATACGCTATGGCTACACCTTC.